This T cell receptor (beta chain) is drawn from a study of blood T cell repertoires in COVID-19 (dated by TCRdb to about 2020). Context from the whole study: Samples covering the acute and convalescent phases of COVID-19 were provided by collaborators in the United States, Italy and Spain. The material from the prospective study consisted of cDNA or gDNA derived from T cells, B-cell-depleted T cells, or PBMCs. Subjects who had been exposed to COVID-19, were actively infected with it, or had recovered from it provided the deeply sampled blood TCRbeta repertoires that made up the dataset. A freely available public database, intended as a resource for researchers studying the immune response to SARS-CoV-2, is where the repertoires were released. The samples were drawn from the first 160 participants of the ongoing ImmuneRACE study and from some 1,300 subjects provided by 6 global collaborators. The sample metadata nearly always contained a de-identified subject ID, COVID-19 status, age in years and sex. Where HLA class I and class II types were available, the types were taken from metadata supplied by the sample provider, not from assay-based typing.

Study-wide findings and limitations: The amount of clinical and demographic metadata varied by source and participant and was provided uncurated.

This clone was seen only once. Its recognized antigen is unknown. No much larger clone is present one base from it, and per-base qualities are unavailable. The immunoSEQ Assay, a bias-controlled multiplex PCR, was used to amplify TCRbeta CDR3 regions from genomic DNA. The study's own analysis went as follows. Within the assay, amplification of reference gene primers was used to estimate how many nucleated cells each sample contained. Sequence reads were collapsed and filtered to measure the absolute abundance of every unique TCRbeta CDR3 rearrangement. For each sample, productive Simpson clonality was calculated by taking the square root of Simpson's diversity index across productive rearrangements. In its TCRdb copy, this immuneACCESS table keeps in-frame sequences only and misses some clones. Where compared with another copy, unresolved V genes explain less than half of these, and the others have no known cause. V and J calls and clone size are those listed in that table; D and trimming were worked out from the DNA. This sample lists 180,000 or so clones; 80% to 90% were detected once. The biggest ten clones account for 8% to 10% of the sample.

There are 18 amino acids in the CDR3, from cysteine to phenylalanine inclusive. Left in the record is the CDR3 DNA by itself, 54 bases read in frame from the first base. Looking up the germline V gene yields CDR1 MGHRA and CDR2 YSYEKL. V is cut by 4 bases and J by 1 base, and the space between the germline ends is 22 bases. Each collaborating institution followed its own protocols to collect whole blood in K2EDTA tubes. Collaborator samples were shipped for TCRbeta analysis as frozen whole blood, isolated PBMCs, or DNA extracted from either sample type. The TCR sequence derives from a man in his fifties or sixties with acute or convalescent COVID-19. The rearranged segments are TRBV4-1 and TRBJ1-1; the D segment could be TRBD1, given 5 matching bases. Sequenced input: peripheral blood. At the DNA level, the sequence is TGCGCCAGCAGCCCTTCAGCAGCAGGGCCGCCGGGGAACACTGAAGCTTTCTTT. Its amino acids are CASSPSAAGPPGNTEAFF.